These 10 T cell receptor beta chains were all obtained from the same sample, sequenced in a study of shared clonotypes between healthy human individuals. TCRdb's table, derived via immunoSEQ multiplex PCR, lists solely in-frame clones and lacks some. Altogether about a million clones are present, 70% to 85% being singletons, with the ten largest covering 0.7% to 0.95%. Input material: memory CD4+ T cells from PBMCs. Subset denoted: CD45RA-negative fraction. The receptor source for this set is a man aged 18 to 29 in good health. Some clones in this sample may be carry-over from other donors' samples.

This chain links TRBV6-5 with TRBJ2-7; D remains ambiguous. Trimming removed 0 bases at V and 8 bases at J, with 14 bases between. The length of the CDR3 is 14 residues. Germline CDR1 MNHEY, CDR2 SVGAGI. The CDR3 protein is CASSYSAGTWQQYF. DNA of the CDR3: TGTGCCAGCAGTTACTCGGCCGGCACTTGGCAGCAGTACTTC.

The chain uses TRBV7-2 and TRBJ1-1; 8 nucleotides align to TRBD1. V dropped 5 bases and J dropped 5; count of bases not matched to a gene: 7. The length of the CDR3 is 14 residues. CDR1 and CDR2 (germline): SGHTA, FQGNSA. CDR3 sequence: CASSNTGGGTEAFF. The CDR3, as DNA: TGTGCCAGCAGCAACACAGGGGGTGGGACTGAAGCTTTCTTT.

This clone was recorded once. This sample also contains other DNA sequences that code for the same CDR3. J is TRBJ1-4 and V is TRBV19; weak D call: TRBD1 (6 bases). The CDR3 spans 12 residues. Trimming took off 6 bases at V and 7 bases at J, with 9 bases between the two ends. Looked up from germline, CDR1 is LNHDA and CDR2 is SQIVND (reference sequence). The CDR3 nucleotides read TGTGCCAGTAGCATCAGGGGTGAAAAACTGTTTTTT. It is translated as CASSIRGEKLFF.

This clone was detected many times. This rearrangement joins TRBV29-1 to TRBJ2-7; 8 positions agree with TRBD2. Germline V gene lookup returns CDR1 SQVTM and CDR2 ANQGSEA. This CDR3 contains 13 residues. V was clipped by 4 bases and J by 1 base; unmatched bases: 3. Here the CDR3 DNA reads TGCAGCGTTGGGTCTAGCGGGTCCTACGAGCAGTACTTC. This translates into CSVGSSGSYEQYF.

This clone was observed a single time. This chain connects TRBV28 to TRBJ2-1; TRBD2 agrees at 10 bases. This CDR3 contains 15 residues. Germline-derived CDR1 and CDR2 are MDHEN and SYDVKM. Trimming cost V 4 bases and J 7 bases; bases outside gene matches: 7. The CDR3 here is CASSSPGLARNEQFF. In DNA, the CDR3 is TGTGCCAGCAGTTCCCCGGGACTAGCGAGGAATGAGCAGTTCTTC.

The chain couples TRBV27 to TRBJ1-2; D is unclear. Trimming took off 2 bases at V and 7 bases at J, with 11 bases between the two ends. The CDR3 length is 13 residues. Germline V gene data show CDR1 as MNHEY and CDR2 as SMNVEV (reference sequence). CDR3 sequence (DNA): TGTGCCAGCAGTTTAAGGGTTGGTGGTGGCTACACCTTC. Translated, it gives CASSLRVGGGYTF.

The chain joins TRBV28 to TRBJ1-2, with TRBD1 identical over 9 bases. The germline V gene encodes CDR1 MDHEN and CDR2 SYDVKM. The CDR3 sequence is 14 residues long. V was clipped by 5 bases and J by 8 bases; unmatched bases: 9. CDR3 nucleotides: TGTGCCAGCAGTACAGGGGGCACCATTTCCGGCTACACCTTC. Protein product: CASSTGGTISGYTF.

This chain connects TRBV18 to TRBJ1-5, with D possibly TRBD1 on 6 matching bases. V was cut by 1 base and J by 6 bases, with 13 bases left in between. This CDR3 region has 15 residues. Per germline, CDR1 KGHSH and CDR2 LQKENI. The DNA for the CDR3 is TGTGCCAGCTCACCACGACAGGAGGGGGGTCAGCCCCAGCATTTT. Residues: CASSPRQEGGQPQHF. The full variable domain, its missing parts supplied by reference TRBV18 and TRBJ1-5, is NAGVMQNPRHLVRRRGQEARLRCSPMKGHSHVYWYRQLPEEGLKFMVYLQKENIIDESGMPKERFSAEFPKEGPSILRIQQVVRGDSAAYFCASSPRQEGGQPQHFGDGTRLSIL.

The chain uses TRBV28 and TRBJ1-1; the D gene is possibly TRBD1 (5 bases). Looked up from germline, CDR1 is MDHEN and CDR2 is SYDVKM. CDR3 length: 11 amino acids. V was trimmed by 5 bases and J by 11 bases, leaving 12 bases between them. This chain's CDR3 is CASSLNRDAFF. In DNA form, the CDR3 reads TGTGCCAGCAGTCTCAACCGGGACGCTTTCTTT.

The rearrangement joins TRBV7-2 to TRBJ2-2; 7 bases align to TRBD2. After removal of 2 bases from V and 2 bases from J, the junction contained 5 bases not matched to a gene. The CDR3 runs 16 residues. CDR1 is SGHTA, CDR2 FQGNSA, per germline. The CDR3 bases are TGTGCCAGCAGCTTACCTAGCGGAGTAAACACCGGGGAGCTGTTTTTT. This translates into CASSLPSGVNTGELFF.